These 29 T cell receptor beta chains were sequenced from one sample in a study of blood T cell repertoires in COVID-19. Assay used: immunoSEQ multiplex PCR; TCRdb lists only in-frame clones, some missing. The sample shows more than 150,000 clones, over 75% of them seen only once. The sample comprised PBMCs or T cells enriched from blood (not recorded which). The receptors come from a man aged 50-60 years who had recovered from COVID-19.

V usage is TRBV2 and J usage is TRBJ2-1; TRBD2 matches 9 bases. The CDR3 extends over 14 amino acids. CDR1 is SNHLY, CDR2 FYNNEI, per germline. V shed 7 bases, J shed 1 base, and the junction held 2 bases outside the gene matches. The CDR3, as DNA: TGTGCCAGCACGCGGGAGGGTTCCTACAATGAGCAGTTCTTC. Its protein is CASTREGSYNEQFF.

This clone was recorded only once. The rearrangement uses TRBV28 and TRBJ1-1, with 7 nucleotides matching TRBD1. The CDR3 loop spans 14 amino acids. Trimming at V came to 5 bases and at J to 4 bases, leaving 7 bases not matched to a gene. Germline V lookup: CDR1 MDHEN, CDR2 SYDVKM. CDR3 protein: CASSPGTDVTEAFF. The CDR3 bases are TGTGCCAGCAGTCCCGGGACAGATGTCACTGAAGCTTTCTTT.

This clone was observed a handful of times. CDR3 DNA sequence: TGTGCCAGTATGGGACAGGTGGGTCAGCCCCAGCATTTT. It specifies CASMGQVGQPQHF. J is TRBJ1-5 and V is TRBV19; 8 bases line up with TRBD1. The CDR3 covers 13 residues. The ends lost 7 bases at V and 6 bases at J; junction bases unmatched: 5. CDR1 and CDR2 (germline): LNHDA, SQIVND (reference sequence).

The chain employs TRBV11-3 and TRBJ1-1; weak D call: TRBD1 (6 bases). Per the germline V gene, CDR1 is SGHNT and CDR2 is YENEEA. The V end was cut by 5 bases, the J end by 7 bases, with 17 bases between. The CDR3 sequence is 14 residues long. The chain's CDR3 is CASSPRGGEREAFF. The CDR3 DNA reads as TGTGCCAGCAGCCCAAGGGGGGGAGAACGTGAAGCTTTCTTT.

This clone was recorded a few times. J is TRBJ1-4 and V is TRBV27, with TRBD1 matching over 10 bases. V was pared by 7 bases and J by 9 bases, with 8 bases of the junction left unmatched. The germline V gene encodes CDR1 MNHEY and CDR2 SMNVEV (reference sequence). This CDR3 contains 14 residues. The CDR3 DNA reads TGTGCCAGCACCACCGAGGGACAGGGGAAAAAACTGTTTTTT. It yields the protein CASTTEGQGKKLFF.

J is TRBJ1-5 and V is TRBV9; 7 bases are a match to TRBD1. The germline V gene encodes CDR1 SGDLS and CDR2 YYNGEE. V gave up 0 bases and J gave up 4 bases; unmatched junction bases: 4. The CDR3 consists of 15 residues. CDR3 sequence (DNA): TGTGCCAGCAGCGTAGGTCCAGGGGGTAATCAGCCCCAGCATTTT. Translation gives CASSVGPGGNQPQHF.

The chain recombines TRBV19 with TRBJ2-5, with 8 positions matching TRBD1. This CDR3 region has 15 residues. Trimming cost V 6 bases and J 4 bases; bases outside gene matches: 10. The germline V gene has CDR1 LNHDA and CDR2 SQIVND (reference sequence). CDR3 residues: CASSSTGASGETQYF. The CDR3 nucleotides read TGTGCCAGTAGCTCGACAGGGGCCTCGGGAGAGACCCAGTACTTC.

V gene TRBV12-3 or TRBV12-4 combines with J gene TRBJ1-1, with a possible D match to TRBD1 (5 bases). The CDR3 covers 13 residues. Trimming removed 2 bases at V and 7 bases at J, with 11 bases between. CDR3 nucleotides: TGTGCCAGCAGTTTAAAGGGGTACATTGAAGCTTTCTTT. Translating gives CASSLKGYIEAFF.

This chain uses TRBV6-5 with TRBJ2-5; 7 bases agree with TRBD1. The CDR3 runs 13 residues. The junction had 6 bases not matched to a gene; V was cut back by 6 bases and J by 5 bases. Germline values: CDR1 MNHEY, CDR2 SVGAGI. CDR3 DNA: TGTGCCAGCAGCCCGACAGGGTTCGAGACCCAGTACTTC. This translates into CASSPTGFETQYF.

This clone was seen once. This chain links TRBV7-9 with TRBJ2-5; 10 nucleotides match TRBD1. This CDR3 comprises 15 residues. After removal of 5 bases from V and 2 bases from J, the junction contained 5 bases not matched to a gene. The germline CDR1 and CDR2 sequences are SEHNR and FQNEAQ (reference sequence). The CDR3 region has the DNA TGTGCCAGCAGCACAGGGACAGGGGAACAAGAGACCCAGTACTTC. As protein: CASSTGTGEQETQYF.

There are a few counts of this clone. This chain links TRBV5-1 with TRBJ2-7, with D hard to call. Germline CDR1 reads SGHRS; CDR2 reads YFSETQ. The CDR3 is 13 residues long. The V end lost 3 bases, the J end lost 2 bases, and 9 bases lay between the germline ends. CDR3 residues: CASSSTGAYEQYF. CDR3 bases: TGCGCCAGCAGCTCGACTGGAGCCTACGAGCAGTACTTC.

This chain joins TRBV10-1 and TRBJ2-3; TRBD2 is a possible D gene (6 bases). V lost 4 bases, J lost 3 bases, and 14 bases lay in between. This CDR3 has 15 amino acids. CDR1 WNHNN and CDR2 SYGVQD come from the germline V gene (reference sequence). The CDR3 DNA follows: TGCGCCAGCAGTGGAACACTAGCTCATACAGATACGCAGTATTTT. Translation: CASSGTLAHTDTQYF.

This clone was recorded only once. V and J are TRBV4-1 and TRBJ2-7; tentative D call: TRBD2 (5 bases). V shed 4 bases and J shed 0 bases, with 16 bases lying between them. This CDR3 spans 16 amino acids. Germline-derived CDR1 and CDR2 are MGHRA and YSYEKL. CDR3 coding DNA: TGCGCCAGCAGCCCTGATCCGGGGAAGAGCTCCTACGAGCAGTACTTC. This codes for CASSPDPGKSSYEQYF.

The chain recombines TRBV5-1 with TRBJ2-1, with 7 bases that match TRBD1. Germline V lookup: CDR1 SGHRS, CDR2 YFSETQ. CDR3 length equals 13 residues. J was trimmed by 5 bases and V by 7 bases; bases with no gene match: 6. The CDR3 region has the DNA TGCGCCAGCTCCGGGACAGTCAACAATGAGCAGTTCTTC. As protein: CASSGTVNNEQFF.

In this sample, this clone turned up once. The V call is TRBV6-5, the J call TRBJ2-2; the D gene is possibly TRBD1 (5 bases). V dropped 6 bases and J dropped 1 base, with 12 bases sitting between them. Germline loops: CDR1 MNHEY, CDR2 SVGAGI. The CDR3 sequence is 15 residues long. CDR3 DNA sequence: TGTGCCAGCAGCTTCGGACACATGAACACCGGGGAGCTGTTTTTT. It is translated as CASSFGHMNTGELFF.

V gene TRBV3-1 (or the pseudogene TRBV3-2) combines with J gene TRBJ1-1; no reliable D call. Germline CDR1 LGHDT, CDR2 YNNKEL (reference sequence). This CDR3 is built from 15 residues. V was shortened by 1 base and J by 0 bases, with 9 bases between the two germline ends. Written as DNA, the CDR3 is TGTGCCAGCAGCCAAGGCCCCTCAGTGAACACTGAAGCTTTCTTT. This translates into CASSQGPSVNTEAFF.

The chain joins TRBV19 to TRBJ2-5; TRBD1 matches at 8 bases. The trim removed 4 bases at V and 7 bases at J, leaving 8 bases unmatched. Germline V lookup: CDR1 LNHDA, CDR2 SQIVND (reference sequence). CDR3 length: 14 residues. The CDR3 nucleotides read TGTGCCAGTAGTAGAGGACAGGGCTCGGGGACCCAGTACTTC. Protein product: CASSRGQGSGTQYF.

The chain combines TRBV28 with TRBJ2-5, with 7 bases aligning to TRBD1. The J segment lost 6 bases and the V segment lost 7 bases, leaving 11 bases of the junction unmatched. The CDR3 runs to 14 residues. The germline V gene encodes CDR1 MDHEN and CDR2 SYDVKM. Here the CDR3 reads CASNTHRGRKTQYF. CDR3 nucleotides: TGTGCCAGCAATACCCACAGGGGAAGAAAGACCCAGTACTTC.

The chain joins TRBV28 to TRBJ2-5, with 7 bases fitting TRBD1. The CDR3 spans 11 residues. Trimming took 3 bases from V and 13 from J; bases not matched to a gene: 5. Germline V gene lookup returns CDR1 MDHEN and CDR2 SYDVKM. The CDR3 protein is CASSLPGQRYF. Here the CDR3 DNA reads TGTGCCAGCAGTTTGCCGGGACAGAGGTACTTC.

This clone has more than one count but fewer than ten. This CDR3 is CASSESGTDWYSPLHF. Written as DNA, the CDR3 is TGTGCCAGCAGTGAATCGGGGACAGATTGGTATTCACCCCTCCACTTT. The chain joins TRBV25-1 to TRBJ1-6; 7 bases are shared with TRBD1. The V segment lost 1 base and the J segment 8 bases; nucleotides outside the gene matches: 8. Germline-derived CDR1 and CDR2 are MGHDK and SYGVNS. The CDR3 extends over 16 amino acids.

This chain joins TRBV5-1 and TRBJ2-2; D possibly corresponds to TRBD1 (6 bases). Trimming stripped 4 bases from V and 6 bases from J, with 19 bases between. The CDR3 is 16 amino acids. Germline CDR1 and CDR2: SGHRS and YFSETQ. CDR3 nucleotides: TGCGCCAGCAGCCCACTGACAGGTCAGGATCCCGGGGAGCTGTTTTTT. Its protein is CASSPLTGQDPGELFF.

The chain uses TRBV19 and TRBJ2-3, with 11 bases lining up with TRBD2. The CDR3 totals 14 residues. Trimming cost V 6 bases and J 4 bases; bases outside gene matches: 3. Per germline, CDR1 LNHDA and CDR2 SQIVND (reference sequence). The CDR3 DNA follows: TGTGCCAGTAGACCTAGCGGGGGGTCAGATACGCAGTATTTT. Its translation is CASRPSGGSDTQYF. Combining the CDR3 with reference TRBV19 and TRBJ2-3 gives the whole variable domain DGGITQSPKYLFRKEGQNVTLSCEQNLNHDAMYWYRQDPGQGLRLIYYSQIVNDFQKGDIAEGYSVSREKKESFPLTVTSAQKNPTAFYLCASRPSGGSDTQYFGPGTRLTVL.

The chain links TRBV6-4 to TRBJ2-2; 8 positions agree with TRBD1. The germline V gene encodes CDR1 MRHNA and CDR2 SNTAGT. The trim removed 6 bases at V and 6 bases at J, leaving 3 bases unmatched. There are 13 residues in the CDR3. CDR3 DNA sequence: TGTGCCAGCAGCCCACAGGGGGCCGGGGAGCTGTTTTTT. Translating gives CASSPQGAGELFF.

The rearrangement uses TRBV5-1 and TRBJ2-1, with a weak D call TRBD2 (6 bases). The V and J ends lost 1 base and 8 bases respectively, with 13 bases between them. Germline CDR1 SGHRS, CDR2 YFSETQ. The CDR3 runs to 14 residues. CDR3 in amino acids: CASSLMREADEQFF. The CDR3 DNA sequence: TGCGCCAGCAGCTTGATGAGGGAGGCGGATGAGCAGTTCTTC.

The V and J genes are TRBV3-1 (or the pseudogene TRBV3-2) and TRBJ2-3; 7 bases map to TRBD1. This CDR3 has 14 amino acids. With V trimmed by 2 bases and J by 1 base, 0 bases remained unmatched. From germline, CDR1 is LGHDT and CDR2 YNNKEL (reference sequence). The CDR3 here is CASSQQGGTDTQYF. The CDR3 DNA sequence: TGTGCCAGCAGCCAACAGGGGGGCACAGATACGCAGTATTTT.

V and J are TRBV28 and TRBJ1-4; 9 positions agree with TRBD1. In germline, CDR1 is MDHEN, CDR2 SYDVKM. The CDR3 sequence is 15 residues long. The V segment lost 5 bases and the J segment 8 bases; nucleotides outside the gene matches: 9. The CDR3 loop is CASSLGTGPAEKLFF. DNA of the CDR3: TGTGCCAGCAGTCTTGGGACAGGGCCTGCGGAAAAACTGTTTTTT.

This chain links TRBV3-1 (or the pseudogene TRBV3-2) with TRBJ2-6, with TRBD1 identical over 8 bases. From germline, CDR1 is LGHDT and CDR2 YNNKEL (reference sequence). The V gene end was trimmed by 4 bases and the J gene end by 2 bases; junction bases not matched to a gene: 10. The CDR3 spans 18 residues. The CDR3 DNA is TGTGCCAGCAGCCCCAGGGACAGGTTGAGTGCTGGGGCCAACGTCCTGACTTTC. Protein: CASSPRDRLSAGANVLTF.

The rearrangement joins TRBV18 to TRBJ2-3; 14 nucleotides line up with TRBD2. Germline-derived CDR1 and CDR2 are KGHSH and LQKENI. Losses at the gene ends were 8 bases for V and 6 bases for J; bases not matched to a gene: 10. CDR3 length: 16 residues. For the CDR3, the DNA is TGTGCCAGCACCGGACTAGCGGGAGGTTCACGGGATACGCAGTATTTT. It encodes CASTGLAGGSRDTQYF. The whole variable domain, remainder taken from reference TRBV18 and TRBJ2-3, is NAGVMQNPRHLVRRRGQEARLRCSPMKGHSHVYWYRQLPEEGLKFMVYLQKENIIDESGMPKERFSAEFPKEGPSILRIQQVVRGDSAAYFCASTGLAGGSRDTQYFGPGTRLTVL.

The chain couples TRBV7-9 to TRBJ2-3, with 9 bases that match TRBD1. CDR1 is SEHNR, CDR2 FQNEAQ, per germline (reference sequence). This CDR3 spans 14 amino acids. V was pared by 5 bases and J by 8 bases, with 8 bases of the junction left unmatched. The CDR3 sequence: CASSRDRGSATQYF. Written as DNA, the CDR3 is TGTGCCAGCAGCCGAGACAGGGGGTCGGCTACGCAGTATTTT.